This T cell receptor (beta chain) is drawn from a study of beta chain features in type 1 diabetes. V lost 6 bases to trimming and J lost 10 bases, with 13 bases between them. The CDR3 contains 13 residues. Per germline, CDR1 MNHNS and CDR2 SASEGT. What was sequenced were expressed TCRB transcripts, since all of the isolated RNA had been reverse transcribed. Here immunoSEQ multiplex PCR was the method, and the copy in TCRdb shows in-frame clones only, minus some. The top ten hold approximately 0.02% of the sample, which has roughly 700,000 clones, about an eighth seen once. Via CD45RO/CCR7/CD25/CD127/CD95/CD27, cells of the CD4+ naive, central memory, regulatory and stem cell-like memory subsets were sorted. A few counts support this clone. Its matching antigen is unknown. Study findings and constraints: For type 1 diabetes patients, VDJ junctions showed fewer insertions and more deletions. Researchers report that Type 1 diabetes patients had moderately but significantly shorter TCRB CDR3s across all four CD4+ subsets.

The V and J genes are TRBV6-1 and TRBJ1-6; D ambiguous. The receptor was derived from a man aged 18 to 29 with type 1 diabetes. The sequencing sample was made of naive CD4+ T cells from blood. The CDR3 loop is CASSVQKGSPLHF. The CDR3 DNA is TGTGCCAGCAGCGTCCAAAAGGGCTCACCCCTCCACTTT.